This T cell receptor beta chain was retrieved from a study of cytomegalovirus exposure and HLA in healthy donors. In the study overall: An early release of data contained 80 million to 85 million unique TCRs, which came from HLA-typed donors. Study observations and caveats: The productive fraction for most TCR beta V segments was about 90% or about 30% in an earlier analysis. It was 164 TCR beta chains that were listed as cytomegalovirus-associated.

With 60 Vbeta and 13 Jbeta primers, the PCR was carried out. In the original workflow: Counted up in a later analysis, unique TCR beta chains came to around 80 million, with around 9.9 million shared. Sequencing used immunoSEQ multiplex PCR; TCRdb keeps in-frame clones, though not all of them. V, J and clone size reflect that table, while D and trimming were determined from the DNA. The sample yields around 160,000 clones, about two thirds seen once. To note about this clone: Antigen specificity is unknown.

The germline CDR1 and CDR2 sequences are MDHEN and SYDVKM. With 3 bases clipped from V and 5 bases from J, the junction kept 9 bases outside the gene matches. The CDR3 covers 16 residues. The source is a woman in her late teens or twenties in good health and CMV-seropositive. The chain joins TRBV28 to TRBJ1-2, with 10 bases that match TRBD1. The sequencing input was PBMCs. The CDR3 nucleotides read TGTGCCAGCAGTTTTTCACTGACAGGGGGCGCGTATGGCTACACCTTC. The encoded protein is CASSFSLTGGAYGYTF.